These T cell receptor beta chains were read from a single sample in a study of Ad26.COV2.S vaccination and SARS-CoV-2 variants. TCRdb's copy holds only in-frame clones and misses some; the assay was immunoSEQ multiplex PCR. This sample has about 330,000 clones, with under 90% found just once. Sequences were derived from peripheral blood, sampled in a trial of Ad26.COV2.S vaccine versus placebo. These receptors were taken from a person between 18 and 65 years old who received the Ad26.COV2.S COVID-19 vaccine or a placebo. Each CDR3 is given with its conserved first and last residue. The order of the fields is D gene, J gene, V gene, clone size, CDR3 DNA, CDR3 protein. The D gene is left open where the match is weak. Rows may omit the clone size; those that give it use once, few, many or a size class.

TRBD2	TRBJ2-1	TRBV4-3	NA	TGCGCCAGCAGCCAGGATAGCGGGAGTCTGAATGAGCAGTTCTTC	CASSQDSGSLNEQFF
NA	TRBJ2-1	TRBV10-3	NA	TGTGCCATCAGTGGGGGGCTAGACAATGAGCAGTTCTTC	CAISGGLDNEQFF
NA	TRBJ2-7	TRBV27	NA	TGTGCCAGCACCTTTACAGGGCGGCATATCTACGAGCAGTACTTC	CASTFTGRHIYEQYF
NA	TRBJ2-1	TRBV6-5	few	TGTGCCAGCAGGGCCCAAATCAATGAGCAGTTCTTC	CASRAQINEQFF
NA	TRBJ2-2	TRBV4-2	NA	TGTGCCAGCAGCCAAGATCAGGCCACCGGGGAGCTGTTTTTT	CASSQDQATGELFF
NA	TRBJ2-1	TRBV7-9	few	TGTGCCAGCAGCCCGACGGGGGTTTCGACTTCCCACAATGAGCAGTTCTTC	CASSPTGVSTSHNEQFF
TRBD2	TRBJ2-1	TRBV11-2	NA	TGTGCCAGCAGCTCATGGACTAGCGGGAGAATTCAGTTCTTC	CASSSWTSGRIQFF
TRBD1	TRBJ1-3	TRBV7-8	once	TGTGCCAGCAGCTCAGGGGGCTTTGGAAACACCATATATTTT	CASSSGGFGNTIYF
TRBD2	TRBJ2-1	TRBV10-3	NA	TGTGCCATCAGTGTCGGGCTAGCGGGAGGTCATGAGCAGTTCTTC	CAISVGLAGGHEQFF
NA	TRBJ1-2	TRBV7-2	NA	TGTGCCAGCAGCTTAATCGGGGGCGTCTCCTATGGCTACACCTTC	CASSLIGGVSYGYTF
NA	TRBJ1-2	TRBV19	NA	TGTGCAGCCAGGGACGCGGGAAACTATGGCTACACCTTC	CAARDAGNYGYTF
NA	TRBJ1-1	TRBV12-3/TRBV12-4	NA	TGTGCCAGCTTACTCGTTTCGGGCACTGAAGCTTTCTTT	CASLLVSGTEAFF
TRBD1	TRBJ2-3	TRBV5-1	NA	TGCGCCAGCAGCTTGGCCCCAGGACAGGGGGATACAGATACGCAGTATTTT	CASSLAPGQGDTDTQYF
TRBD2	TRBJ2-2	TRBV6-5	once	TGTGCCAGCAGTATGATAGCGGGGGGGACCGGGGAGCTGTTTTTT	CASSMIAGGTGELFF
TRBD2	TRBJ2-1	TRBV19	NA	TGTGCCAGTAGGGTGGGAGCGGGAGCCTACAATGAGCAGTTCTTC	CASRVGAGAYNEQFF
NA	TRBJ1-5	TRBV6-2/TRBV6-3	NA	TGTGCCAGCAGTTACGGGGGCAATCAGCCCCAGCATTTT	CASSYGGNQPQHF
TRBD1	TRBJ2-2	TRBV10-3	NA	TGTGCCATCAGTGGGCATCCGGGACAGTACGCGAACACCGGGGAGCTGTTTTTT	CAISGHPGQYANTGELFF
TRBD2	TRBJ2-2	TRBV4-1	NA	TGCGCCAGCAGCCAAGATGCTAGCGGGACCGGCGGGGAGCTGTTTTTT	CASSQDASGTGGELFF
NA	TRBJ1-2	TRBV20-1	NA	TGCAGTGCCTTCTATGGCTACACCTTC	CSAFYGYTF
NA	TRBJ1-4	TRBV4-1	NA	TGCGCCAGCGCACGGCGGACAGCGAATGAAAAACTGTTTTTT	CASARRTANEKLFF
NA	TRBJ1-1	TRBV7-8	NA	TGTGCCAGCAGCTTAGCAGGGGCCGTTCCGAACACTGAAGCTTTCTTT	CASSLAGAVPNTEAFF
NA	TRBJ1-1	TRBV18	NA	TGTGCCAGCTCCCTTCAGGGCATGAACACTGAAGCTTTCTTT	CASSLQGMNTEAFF
TRBD1	TRBJ1-1	TRBV10-3	once	TGTGCCATCAGTGAACAGGGGCTGAACACTGAAGCTTTCTTT	CAISEQGLNTEAFF
NA	TRBJ1-4	TRBV4-1	once	TGCGCCAGCAGCCAAGATCCCGCCAGGGTCTATGAAAAACTGTTTTTT	CASSQDPARVYEKLFF
TRBD2	TRBJ2-1	TRBV6-2/TRBV6-3	NA	TGTGCCAGCAGCCAATGGACTAGCGGGAGGGATGAGCAGTTCTTC	CASSQWTSGRDEQFF
NA	TRBJ2-2	TRBV7-3	NA	TGTGCCAGCAGACCGGGACCACATTTCACCGGGGAGCTGTTTTTT	CASRPGPHFTGELFF